The 26 T cell receptor beta chains below come from one sample, sequenced in a study of blood T cell repertoires in COVID-19. Clones were read by immunoSEQ multiplex PCR, and TCRdb kept only the in-frame ones, dropping some. The sample lists around 100,000 clones, nearly 90% occurring once. Sequencing used peripheral blood. The receptor source for this set is a man aged 50 or older in a cohort sampled during active COVID-19.

This chain connects TRBV11-1 to TRBJ2-1, with TRBD2 identical over 14 bases. The CDR3 is made up of 15 amino acids. CDR1 is SGHAT and CDR2 is FQDESV in the germline V gene (reference sequence). The V segment lost 4 bases and the J segment 8 bases; nucleotides outside the gene matches: 4. CDR3 nucleotides: TGTGCCAGCAGCTCCGGGACTAGCGGGGGCCATGAGCAGTTCTTC. Amino acids: CASSSGTSGGHEQFF.

The V and J genes are TRBV5-1 and TRBJ2-5; 9 positions agree with TRBD2. Germline-derived CDR1 and CDR2 are SGHRS and YFSETQ. CDR3 length: 14 residues. J gave up 2 bases and V 6 bases, and 5 bases lay outside the gene matches. DNA for the CDR3: TGCGCCAGCAAGGCCGCGGGGGGGCAAGAGACCCAGTACTTC. Translated: CASKAAGGQETQYF.

The rearrangement links TRBV7-9 to TRBJ1-1, with 9 positions matching TRBD1. V was clipped by 1 base and J by 5 bases; unmatched bases: 2. Germline V gene sequence: CDR1 SEHNR, CDR2 FQNEAQ (reference sequence). The CDR3 spans 14 residues. CDR3 sequence reads: CASSLGTGVTEAFF. CDR3 sequence (DNA): TGTGCCAGCAGCTTAGGGACAGGGGTGACTGAAGCTTTCTTT. Looking up the rest from reference TRBV7-9 and TRBJ1-1 gives the full variable domain: DTGVSQNPRHKITKRGQNVTFRCDPISEHNRLYWYRQTLGQGPEFLTYFQNEAQLEKSRLLSDRFSAERPKGSFSTLEIQRTEQGDSAMYLCASSLGTGVTEAFFGQGTRLTVV.

V is TRBV28 and J is TRBJ2-2, with D maybe TRBD1 (6 bases). Trimming cost V 5 bases and J 6 bases, with 16 bases left between them. Germline V gene data show CDR1 as MDHEN and CDR2 as SYDVKM. The CDR3 totals 15 residues. In DNA, the CDR3 is TGTGCCAGCAGTCCTCCAGGGGCGAGGGCCGGGGAGCTGTTTTTT. Protein sequence: CASSPPGARAGELFF.

This rearrangement joins TRBV29-1 to TRBJ2-5, with D possibly matching TRBD1 (5 bases). This CDR3 is built from 13 residues. Germline CDR1 reads SQVTM; CDR2 reads ANQGSEA. The CDR3 here is CSVTKGTGETQYF. The DNA of the CDR3 is TGCAGTGTCACGAAGGGTACAGGAGAGACCCAGTACTTC.

The genes are TRBV10-3 and TRBJ1-5, with a tentative D call TRBD1 (6 bases). The CDR3 is 14 residues long. The germline gives CDR1 ENHRY, CDR2 SYGVKD. The ends were cut back, 2 bases at V and 4 bases at J, with 9 bases in the middle. The CDR3 DNA reads as TGTGCCATCAGTGAGGCCAGGGGAAATCAGCCCCAGCATTTT. Amino acids: CAISEARGNQPQHF.

The genes are TRBV2 and TRBJ2-3; 13 bases fit TRBD2. The CDR3 is 14 amino acids. Per the germline V gene, CDR1 is SNHLY and CDR2 is FYNNEI. Trimming at V came to 8 bases and at J to 1 base, leaving 0 bases not matched to a gene. The CDR3 loop is CASGLAGGTDTQYF. The CDR3 DNA reads TGTGCCAGCGGACTAGCGGGGGGCACAGATACGCAGTATTTT. Full variable domain (outside the CDR3, taken from reference TRBV2 and TRBJ2-3): EPEVTQTPSHQVTQMGQEVILRCVPISNHLYFYWYRQILGQKVEFLVSFYNNEISEKSEIFDDQFSVERPDGSNFTLKIRSTKLEDSAMYFCASGLAGGTDTQYFGPGTRLTVL.

The chain uses TRBV19 and TRBJ2-2; TRBD2 might be the D (7 bases). This CDR3 has 19 amino acids. CDR1 is LNHDA and CDR2 is SQIVND in the germline V gene (reference sequence). With 3 bases removed from V and 3 bases from J, the gap between germline ends came to 23 bases. As DNA, the CDR3 is TGTGCCAGTAGTATGTGGGTCCCCCGGCGGGGGCTTTACACCGGGGAGCTGTTTTTT. It encodes CASSMWVPRRGLYTGELFF.

The chain combines TRBV19 with TRBJ2-3; the D gene is possibly TRBD2 (5 bases). Germline CDR1 is LNHDA and CDR2 is SQIVND (reference sequence). V was pared by 3 bases and J by 5 bases, with 6 bases between. CDR3 length: 12 residues. The CDR3, as DNA: TGTGCCAGTAGTATTCGGGGAGATACGCAGTATTTT. As protein: CASSIRGDTQYF.

This chain joins TRBV2 and TRBJ2-1; TRBD2 agrees at 10 bases. Germline V lookup: CDR1 SNHLY, CDR2 FYNNEI. The J segment lost 5 bases and the V segment lost 1 base, leaving 2 bases of the junction unmatched. The CDR3 runs to 15 residues. The CDR3 DNA reads as TGTGCCAGCAGTGAAGGGACTAGCGGTAACAATGAGCAGTTCTTC. Protein sequence: CASSEGTSGNNEQFF. Based on the CDR3 plus reference TRBV2 and TRBJ2-1, the full variable domain is EPEVTQTPSHQVTQMGQEVILRCVPISNHLYFYWYRQILGQKVEFLVSFYNNEISEKSEIFDDQFSVERPDGSNFTLKIRSTKLEDSAMYFCASSEGTSGNNEQFFGPGTRLTVL.

V and J are TRBV15 and TRBJ1-6; no clear D. Germline CDR1 is LNHNV and CDR2 is YYDKDF (reference sequence). The CDR3 consists of 12 residues. V shed 3 bases and J shed 6 bases, with 3 bases lying between them. Here the CDR3 reads CATSSRNSPLHF. CDR3 bases: TGTGCCACCAGCAGCCGTAATTCACCCCTCCACTTT.

The rearrangement links TRBV5-1 to TRBJ2-7; 8 bases are a match to TRBD1. The germline gives CDR1 SGHRS, CDR2 YFSETQ. The CDR3 length is 15 residues. With 3 bases clipped from V and 0 bases from J, the junction kept 5 bases outside the gene matches. The CDR3 bases are TGCGCCAGCAGCTGGGGACAGGAAGGCTCCTACGAGCAGTACTTC. It yields the protein CASSWGQEGSYEQYF.

This clone occurred a few times. The chain links TRBV5-1 to TRBJ1-5; 9 positions agree with TRBD1. The ends lost 4 bases at V and 4 bases at J; junction bases unmatched: 6. The CDR3 sequence is 15 residues long. Germline V CDR1 and CDR2: SGHRS, YFSETQ. The CDR3 coding sequence is TGCGCCAGCAGCACATCCGGGACAGGGAATCAGCCCCAGCATTTT. Its translation: CASSTSGTGNQPQHF.

The chain joins TRBV29-1 to TRBJ1-1; weak D call: TRBD1 (6 bases). Trimming removed 6 bases from V and 8 bases from J, with 22 bases in between. The CDR3 contains 14 residues. Per the germline V gene, CDR1 is SQVTM and CDR2 is ANQGSEA. The CDR3 nucleotides are TGCAGCGTGCAAGGGTTGGTCGAGACAGGAGAAGCTTTCTTT. It is translated as CSVQGLVETGEAFF.

The chain uses TRBV28 and TRBJ2-1; 10 positions match TRBD2. The ends lost 5 bases at V and 0 bases at J; junction bases unmatched: 16. Germline loops: CDR1 MDHEN, CDR2 SYDVKM. The CDR3 totals 20 residues. The DNA of the CDR3 is TGTGCCAGCAGTAAACTGTTGGGCCTAGCGGGGGCCTTCTCCTACAATGAGCAGTTCTTC. It encodes CASSKLLGLAGAFSYNEQFF.

This chain uses TRBV14 with TRBJ2-1; D is possibly TRBD2 (6 bases). Germline CDR1 and CDR2: SGHDN and FVKESK. V shed 3 bases and J shed 3 bases, with 9 bases lying between them. The length of the CDR3 is 14 residues. CDR3 nucleotide sequence: TGTGCCAGCAGCCAGGTGGGGGGCTACAATGAGCAGTTCTTC. Protein sequence: CASSQVGGYNEQFF.

The V and J genes are TRBV6-6 and TRBJ2-4; 8 nucleotides agree with TRBD2. The V gene's germline CDR1 is MNHNY and CDR2 SVGAGI (reference sequence). The trim removed 6 bases at V and 5 bases at J, leaving 12 bases unmatched. CDR3 length: 16 amino acids. The CDR3 DNA is TGTGCCAGCAGGCGGTTCGGGGGGGGGCCACAAAACATTCAGTACTTC. Translation: CASRRFGGGPQNIQYF.

This chain links TRBV5-1 with TRBJ1-6, with 8 bases fitting TRBD1. Germline CDR1 SGHRS, CDR2 YFSETQ. Trimming took 4 bases from V and 5 from J; bases not matched to a gene: 2. CDR3 length: 14 amino acids. CDR3 in amino acids: CASSADRDNSPLHF. The DNA of the CDR3 is TGCGCCAGCAGCGCGGACAGGGATAATTCACCCCTCCACTTT.

This CDR3 reads CASSLGGAVDEKLFF. CDR3 coding DNA: TGCGCCAGCAGCTTGGGCGGTGCGGTTGACGAAAAACTGTTTTTT. The chain joins TRBV5-1 to TRBJ1-4; no clear D gene. V lost 0 bases to trimming and J lost 8 bases, with 14 bases between them. The CDR3 extends over 15 amino acids. Germline lookup yields CDR1 SGHRS and CDR2 YFSETQ. The variable domain in full, with the rest retrieved from reference TRBV5-1 and TRBJ1-4, is KAGVTQTPRYLIKTRGQQVTLSCSPISGHRSVSWYQQTPGQGLQFLFEYFSETQRNKGNFPGRFSGRQFSNSRSEMNVSTLELGDSALYLCASSLGGAVDEKLFFGSGTQLSVL.

CDR3 coding DNA: TGTGCCAGCAGCTCCGGGACAACTCTGGCCCCCGACTATGGCTACACCTTC. It codes for CASSSGTTLAPDYGYTF. The genes are TRBV7-2 and TRBJ1-2, with D maybe TRBD1 (6 bases). The CDR3 covers 17 residues. Trimming cost V 4 bases and J 3 bases, with 21 bases left between them. Germline CDR1 is SGHTA and CDR2 is FQGNSA.

This sequence joins TRBV28 and TRBJ2-2, with a weak D call TRBD2 (5 bases). Germline V lookup: CDR1 MDHEN, CDR2 SYDVKM. The CDR3 has 13 amino acids. Trimming shortened V by 7 bases and J by 2 bases, and 8 bases separated the two germline ends. The CDR3 here is CASIAGNTGELFF. The DNA for the CDR3 is TGTGCCAGCATTGCGGGTAACACCGGGGAGCTGTTTTTT.

J is TRBJ2-3 and V is TRBV5-4; 8 bases map to TRBD1. Per germline, CDR1 SGHNT and CDR2 YYREEE (reference sequence). CDR3 length: 17 amino acids. J was trimmed by 2 bases and V by 0 bases; bases with no gene match: 8. The DNA for the CDR3 is TGTGCCAGCAGCTTGGCTTCAGGGGGCCGGGCCACAGATACGCAGTATTTT. The encoded protein is CASSLASGGRATDTQYF.

This clone was seen just once. The genes are TRBV7-9 and TRBJ2-3; 8 nucleotides match TRBD1. The CDR3 is made up of 15 amino acids. Germline CDR1 and CDR2: SEHNR and FQNEAQ (reference sequence). V lost 3 bases to trimming and J lost 2 bases; unmatched junction nucleotides: 4. The CDR3 DNA sequence: TGTGCCAGCAGCTTTCGACAGGGGACCACAGATACGCAGTATTTT. Its translation: CASSFRQGTTDTQYF. Full variable domain (rest looked up from reference TRBV7-9 and TRBJ2-3): DTGVSQNPRHKITKRGQNVTFRCDPISEHNRLYWYRQTLGQGPEFLTYFQNEAQLEKSRLLSDRFSAERPKGSFSTLEIQRTEQGDSAMYLCASSFRQGTTDTQYFGPGTRLTVL.

This sequence joins TRBV24-1 and TRBJ2-7; 7 positions match TRBD1. Germline values: CDR1 KGHDR, CDR2 SFDVKD. The V and J ends lost 5 bases and 2 bases, in that order; junction bases with no gene match: 2. This CDR3 has 13 residues. As DNA, the CDR3 is TGTGCCACCAGTGGGGGACAGACCTACGAGCAGTACTTC. It is translated as CATSGGQTYEQYF.

The rearrangement joins TRBV15 to TRBJ2-1; D is unresolved. Per the germline V gene, CDR1 is LNHNV and CDR2 is YYDKDF (reference sequence). V shed 0 bases and J shed 6 bases, with 6 bases lying between them. CDR3 length: 13 residues. The CDR3 DNA reads TGTGCCACCAGCAGAGATATGGCCAATGAGCAGTTCTTC. This translates into CATSRDMANEQFF.

The J gene is TRBJ2-7, the V gene TRBV7-8, with TRBD1 matching over 12 bases. Germline V CDR1 and CDR2: SGHVS, FQNEAQ. Trimming at V came to 3 bases and at J to 2 bases, leaving 2 bases not matched to a gene. The CDR3 has 15 amino acids. The CDR3 region has the DNA TGTGCCAGCAGCTTGGGGACAGGGGGCACCTACGAGCAGTACGTC. Its protein is CASSLGTGGTYEQYV.